This paragraph covers one T cell receptor beta chain sequence. This sample was taken from a study of blood T cell repertoires in COVID-19. Study background: Spain, Italy and the United States supplied samples that represented acute and convalescent COVID-19.

Profiled with immunoSEQ multiplex PCR; TCRdb holds only in-frame clones, not every one. The top ten clones hold approximately 15% of a sample with 90,000 to 140,000 clones, approximately 82% of them seen once. Germline values: CDR1 SGHTA, CDR2 FQGNSA. The ends were cut back, 6 bases at V and 7 bases at J, with 16 bases in the middle. This CDR3 contains 13 residues. Input material: peripheral blood. The source of this sequence is a woman older than 75 with acute or convalescent COVID-19. The chain combines TRBV7-2 with TRBJ2-7; D ambiguous. CDR3: CASSFGPASEQYV. Written as DNA, the CDR3 is TGTGCCAGCAGTTTTGGGCCCGCTTCGGAGCAGTACGTC.